Listed here is a single T cell receptor beta chain. The PCR had 60 Vbeta and 13 Jbeta primers. Measured with immunoSEQ multiplex PCR; TCRdb has only the in-frame clones, and not every one. In the table there are about 160,000 clones, around three quarters of which are singletons. This CDR3 spans 16 amino acids. CDR1 and CDR2 from the germline V gene are SGHNT and YYREEE (reference sequence). With 4 bases clipped from V and 1 base from J, the junction kept 4 bases outside the gene matches. The data were obtained in a study of cytomegalovirus exposure and HLA in healthy donors. Study-level background: Researchers found that more than 70% of some 400 genotyped donors fell within the Caucasian-associated ancestry cluster.

The chain employs TRBV5-4 and TRBJ2-5; 13 bases are a match to TRBD2. The clonotype originates from a woman aged 40 to 55 in good health and CMV-seronegative. What was sequenced was PBMCs. The CDR3 DNA sequence: TGTGCCAGCAGCATCACTAGCGGGAGGGCCCAAGAGACCCAGTACTTC. This encodes CASSITSGRAQETQYF.